Listed below are T cell receptor beta chains from one sample, sequenced in a study of blood T cells in healthy people across ages. One entry per CDR3 protein results from TCRdb running MiXCR on the 5' RACE reads. The sample shows approximately 680,000 distinct CDR3 sequences, approximately 31% of them seen only once. The sample taken for sequencing was blood. These receptors were collected from a woman older than 75 in good health. CDR3s include the opening cysteine and the closing phenylalanine or tryptophan. The D gene is left open where the match is weak. Part of the rows lack a size; the others show once, few, many or a class for expanded clones.

>TRBV7-2|TRBJ1-2|many|TRBD1
TGTGCCAGCAGCTCCGTACAGGGGGGCTATGGCTACACCTTC
CASSSVQGGYGYTF
>TRBV4-3|TRBJ1-4|few|.
TGCGCCAGCAGCCAAGAGATAGGGACTGAAAAACTGTTTTTT
CASSQEIGTEKLFF
>TRBV2|TRBJ2-1|many|TRBD2
TGTGCCAGCAGTGATAGCGGGGCGTCCTACAATGAGCAGTTCTTC
CASSDSGASYNEQFF
>TRBV20-1|TRBJ2-5|many|.
TGCAGTGCTGCTGGGGGGATAGGAGAGACCCAGTACTTC
CSAAGGIGETQYF
>TRBV6-5|TRBJ1-1|few|.
TGTGCCAGCAGTTACTTATTTACAGGTAAAATGAACACTGAAGCTTTCTTT
CASSYLFTGKMNTEAFF
>TRBV7-2|TRBJ2-3|many|TRBD1
TGTGCCAGCAGCTTAGTAGGCAGGGGGGATACGCAGTATTTT
CASSLVGRGDTQYF
>TRBV3-1|TRBJ2-1|many|TRBD1
TGTGCCAGCAGCTTGGGACAGGGGGGCCGCTACAATGAGCAGTTCTTC
CASSLGQGGRYNEQFF
>TRBV3-1|TRBJ2-5|many|.
TGTGCCAGCAGCCAGGAATCTAGGACCCAGTACTTC
CASSQESRTQYF
>TRBV20-1|TRBJ1-5|.|.
TGCAGTGCCGGGCCGGGAGACATGGATCAGCCCCAGCATTTT
CSAGPGDMDQPQHF
>TRBV20-1|TRBJ2-7|.|TRBD1
TGCAGTGCTGGCATAGGAGGACCGGGACAGTACAATGAGCAGTACTTC
CSAGIGGPGQYNEQYF
>TRBV20-1|TRBJ2-3|many|.
TGCAGTGCTACCCCCAGAGCGGATAACACAGATACGCAGTATTTT
CSATPRADNTDTQYF